The clone carrying this TCR beta chain was detected a few times. No antigen is known for it. The ends lost 4 bases at V and 5 bases at J; junction bases unmatched: 6. Germline CDR1 and CDR2: MNHEY and SVGEGT. The CDR3 extends over 15 amino acids. The record originates from a study of identical twins. The study, taken as a whole, reports: Weaker excess twin sharing was observed in beta out-of-frame sequences.

Each cDNA held unique molecular identifiers, and template switching gave it a universal primer site. TCRdb processed the 5' RACE reads anew with MiXCR; each CDR3 protein has one entry. The profile shows approximately 600,000 distinct CDR3 sequences, 9% to 10% of them singletons. These data were likewise used in another study, on yellow fever vaccine responses in identical twins. From that paper: Reportedly, twins' vaccine T cell responses looked partly convergent and partly personalized.

The rearrangement joins TRBV6-2 or TRBV6-3 to TRBJ2-3; 10 bases align to TRBD2. Source material: PBMCs. The clonotype comes from a woman aged 18 to 35 in good health. The CDR3 sequence is CASSSTRLAGDTQYF. CDR3 DNA: TGTGCCAGCAGTTCCACACGACTAGCGGGAGATACGCAGTATTTT.